This is a list of T cell receptor beta chains from one sample in a study of breast tumors, draining lymph nodes, adjacent tissues. TCRdb recomputed calls from the multiplex PCR reads with MiXCR, one row per CDR3 protein. The sample carries some 140,000 distinct CDR3 sequences, around 20% recorded once. The sample taken for sequencing was axillary lymph node tissue. These receptors all come from a female donor with breast cancer. Some clones in this sample may be carry-over from other donors' samples. CDR3s include the opening cysteine and the closing phenylalanine or tryptophan. D genes are given only for firm matches. Clone size, where shown, is once, few, many, or a class for clones that have expanded.

DNA: TGTGCCAGCAGTTACTCGGTAGGGGTTTGGTACGAGCAGTACTTC
CDR3: CASSYSVGVWYEQYF
V: TRBV6-5
J: TRBJ2-7
size: many
D: .

DNA: TGCGCCAGCAGCTCCGGGACTAGCGGGAGATCAAACATTCAGTACTTC
CDR3: CASSSGTSGRSNIQYF
V: TRBV5-1
J: TRBJ2-4
size: .
D: TRBD2

DNA: TGTGCCAGCAGCCCGACGATAGCGGGCCAAGAGACCCAGTACTTC
CDR3: CASSPTIAGQETQYF
V: TRBV3-1
J: TRBJ2-5
size: many
D: TRBD2

DNA: TGCAGTGCTAGACCTCCTCCGGGACAGGGCCCTGGAACTAATGAAAAACTGTTTTTT
CDR3: CSARPPPGQGPGTNEKLFF
V: TRBV20-1
J: TRBJ1-4
size: many
D: TRBD1

DNA: TGTGCCAGCAGCTTGGCACCCTACGAGCAGTACTTC
CDR3: CASSLAPYEQYF
V: TRBV7-9
J: TRBJ2-7
size: many
D: .

DNA: TGTGCCAGCAGCTCGAAACGGACGGATGCCTGGGAGACCCAGTACTTC
CDR3: CASSSKRTDAWETQYF
V: TRBV7-8
J: TRBJ2-5
size: many
D: .

DNA: TGTGCCAGCAGCCCCCTGGGACTCGAGACCCAGTACTTC
CDR3: CASSPLGLETQYF
V: TRBV5-4
J: TRBJ2-5
size: few
D: .

DNA: TGTGCCGTGACCCTCTCCTCTGGGGCCAACGTCCTGACTTTC
CDR3: CAVTLSSGANVLTF
V: TRBV6-1
J: TRBJ2-6
size: .
D: .

DNA: TGTGCCTGGAGTGAGGGCGCAGTTAGTAATCAGCCCCAGCATTTT
CDR3: CAWSEGAVSNQPQHF
V: TRBV30
J: TRBJ1-5
size: .
D: .

DNA: TGTGCCTGGAGTGTCCCGTCGGGGAGGCTTGGTTCTCCTTACGAGCAGTACTTC
CDR3: CAWSVPSGRLGSPYEQYF
V: TRBV30
J: TRBJ2-7
size: .
D: .

DNA: TGTGCCAGCAGCCCCGGACAGGGAGGTCAGGAGACCCAGTACTTC
CDR3: CASSPGQGGQETQYF
V: TRBV11-2
J: TRBJ2-5
size: many
D: TRBD1

DNA: TGTGCCAGCCGGGGTGCTCCAGCGGGCGACGAGCAGTACTTC
CDR3: CASRGAPAGDEQYF
V: TRBV12-3/TRBV12-4
J: TRBJ2-7
size: many
D: .

DNA: TGTGCCAGCAGTGACATGGCGGGAGACCTCTACGAGCAGTACTTC
CDR3: CASSDMAGDLYEQYF
V: TRBV6-1
J: TRBJ2-7
size: many
D: TRBD2

DNA: TGCAGTGCTAGGGACGCGGGAGGGGGAGATACGCAGTATTTT
CDR3: CSARDAGGGDTQYF
V: TRBV20-1
J: TRBJ2-3
size: many
D: TRBD2

DNA: TGTGCCTGGTCACAGGGGAATCAGCCCCAGCATTTT
CDR3: CAWSQGNQPQHF
V: TRBV30
J: TRBJ1-5
size: many
D: TRBD1

DNA: TGCAGTGCTAGGTCGGGGTCCAGCTACACCTTC
CDR3: CSARSGSSYTF
V: TRBV20-1
J: TRBJ1-2
size: many
D: .

DNA: TGTGCCAGCAGTGAGGGACAGCTCTATAATTCACCCCTCCACTTT
CDR3: CASSEGQLYNSPLHF
V: TRBV6-1
J: TRBJ1-6
size: many
D: TRBD1

DNA: TGTGCCAGCAGCATCCGGGAGGCCTCCTACGAGCAGTACTTC
CDR3: CASSIREASYEQYF
V: TRBV7-9
J: TRBJ2-7
size: many
D: TRBD2

DNA: TGCAGTGCCTCTGGGGACAAACTGTTTTTT
CDR3: CSASGDKLFF
V: TRBV20-1
J: TRBJ1-4
size: many
D: .

DNA: TGTGCCAGCAGTTTAGCGGGGAGAAAACTGTTTTTT
CDR3: CASSLAGRKLFF
V: TRBV12-3/TRBV12-4
J: TRBJ1-4
size: many
D: .

DNA: TGCAGTGCTAGAGTACACTCCTACGAGCAGTACTTC
CDR3: CSARVHSYEQYF
V: TRBV20-1
J: TRBJ2-7
size: many
D: .

DNA: TGTGCCAGCAGTCGCCTCTACGGGGCAACTAATGAAAAACTGTTTTTT
CDR3: CASSRLYGATNEKLFF
V: TRBV6-5
J: TRBJ1-4
size: many
D: .

DNA: TGTGCCAGCAGCTCTGACAGGTTCCCCTACGAGCAGTACTTC
CDR3: CASSSDRFPYEQYF
V: TRBV11-2
J: TRBJ2-7
size: many
D: .

DNA: TGTGCCAGCAGCTTGGGACAAAGGACTGAAGCTTTCTTT
CDR3: CASSLGQRTEAFF
V: TRBV7-2
J: TRBJ1-1
size: .
D: .

DNA: TGCGCCAGCAGTGAGTTGGCGGAGTCGATTCCTGACAATGAGCAGTTCTTC
CDR3: CASSELAESIPDNEQFF
V: TRBV10-1
J: TRBJ2-1
size: many
D: .

DNA: TGTGCCAGCAGCTTAAAGCAGAATTATAATTCACCCCTCCACTTT
CDR3: CASSLKQNYNSPLHF
V: TRBV7-8
J: TRBJ1-6
size: many
D: .

DNA: TGCGCCAGCAGCTTTGGACTAGCGGGTTCCTCTGGGGCCAACGTCCTGACTTTC
CDR3: CASSFGLAGSSGANVLTF
V: TRBV5-1
J: TRBJ2-6
size: .
D: TRBD2

DNA: TGTGCCAGCAGCGCTCAGGAAGAGCAGTACTTC
CDR3: CASSAQEEQYF
V: TRBV12-3/TRBV12-4
J: TRBJ2-7
size: many
D: .

DNA: TGTGCCTGGAGCCGGGGCCATGGCTACACCTTC
CDR3: CAWSRGHGYTF
V: TRBV30
J: TRBJ1-2
size: many
D: .

DNA: TGTGCCAGCAGTTGGTCCTCAGGGCTGTACAATGAGCAGTTCTTC
CDR3: CASSWSSGLYNEQFF
V: TRBV2
J: TRBJ2-1
size: many
D: .

DNA: TGCGCCAGCAGCTCCTCGGGACTAGCGGGAACAGATACGCAGTATTTT
CDR3: CASSSSGLAGTDTQYF
V: TRBV5-1
J: TRBJ2-3
size: many
D: TRBD2

DNA: TGCAGTGCTTATAAAGGGACAGGGCATGGCTACACCTTC
CDR3: CSAYKGTGHGYTF
V: TRBV20-1
J: TRBJ1-2
size: many
D: TRBD1

DNA: TGTGCCAGCTCACCACCGACCGGGGGCGGGCCTGGGGCCAACGTCCTGACTTTC
CDR3: CASSPPTGGGPGANVLTF
V: TRBV18
J: TRBJ2-6
size: many
D: .

DNA: TGTGCCACCAGGGATTTCGCGAACACCGGGGAGCTGTTTTTT
CDR3: CATRDFANTGELFF
V: TRBV19
J: TRBJ2-2
size: many
D: .

DNA: TGTGCCAGCAGCTTAGAGACAGAGGGCCCCTACGAGCAGCACTTC
CDR3: CASSLETEGPYEQHF
V: TRBV7-9
J: TRBJ2-7
size: .
D: .

DNA: TGTGCCAGCAGCTTTCGGGACACAGCAACTAATGAAAAACTGTTTTTT
CDR3: CASSFRDTATNEKLFF
V: TRBV5-6
J: TRBJ1-4
size: many
D: .

DNA: TGCAGTGCTAGAATAACAGGGGGGGGGGTCTCCTACGAGCAGTACTTC
CDR3: CSARITGGGVSYEQYF
V: TRBV20-1
J: TRBJ2-7
size: many
D: .

DNA: TGTGCCAGCGGATCAGGGGGTCCTTATGGCTACACCTTC
CDR3: CASGSGGPYGYTF
V: TRBV7-3
J: TRBJ1-2
size: many
D: TRBD1

DNA: TGTGCCAGCAGCGAAAGCGGGAGGGCCTACGAGCAGTACTTC
CDR3: CASSESGRAYEQYF
V: TRBV4-2
J: TRBJ2-7
size: once
D: TRBD2

DNA: TGTGCCAGCAGCTTTCGACCCCAATCCTACAATGAGCAGTTCTTC
CDR3: CASSFRPQSYNEQFF
V: TRBV5-5
J: TRBJ2-1
size: many
D: .

DNA: TGTGCCAGCAGCCAAGCGGGACTAGCGGGATTCACCGGGGAGCTGTTTTTT
CDR3: CASSQAGLAGFTGELFF
V: TRBV4-2
J: TRBJ2-2
size: many
D: TRBD2

DNA: TGTGCCAGTAGTATAGAACAGGGTCGTGGCGGGGAGCTGTTTTTT
CDR3: CASSIEQGRGGELFF
V: TRBV19
J: TRBJ2-2
size: .
D: .

DNA: TGCAGTGCTAGAGAGGGCGGGGCTAACTATGGCTACACCTTC
CDR3: CSAREGGANYGYTF
V: TRBV20-1
J: TRBJ1-2
size: .
D: .

DNA: TGTGCCAGCAGTGATTCCCGGACAGCCATTGGGGAGACCCAGTACTTC
CDR3: CASSDSRTAIGETQYF
V: TRBV6-1
J: TRBJ2-5
size: few
D: .

DNA: TGTGCCAGCAGCCTCCGACAGGGGGCAGCCTACGAGCAGTACTTC
CDR3: CASSLRQGAAYEQYF
V: TRBV7-2
J: TRBJ2-7
size: many
D: TRBD1

DNA: TGCAGTGCTAGAGTTGGTTACAATGAGCAGTTCTTC
CDR3: CSARVGYNEQFF
V: TRBV20-1
J: TRBJ2-1
size: many
D: .

DNA: TGTGCTAGCAGTTCAAGCGGGAGGGCCGGCGACATTCAGTACTTC
CDR3: CASSSSGRAGDIQYF
V: TRBV28
J: TRBJ2-4
size: .
D: TRBD2

DNA: TGTGCCAGCAGCCCCCAGGGGGGACTAGCGGGTTACAATGAGCAGTTCTTC
CDR3: CASSPQGGLAGYNEQFF
V: TRBV7-2
J: TRBJ2-1
size: .
D: TRBD2

DNA: TGTGCCAGCAGCTTCAGGAACAATGAGCAGTTCTTC
CDR3: CASSFRNNEQFF
V: TRBV7-2
J: TRBJ2-1
size: many
D: .

DNA: TGTGCCAGCAGCTTAAACGGGATCGCCTACGAGCAGTACTTC
CDR3: CASSLNGIAYEQYF
V: TRBV7-2
J: TRBJ2-7
size: many
D: .

DNA: TGCAGTGCTTCTCGGGATAGCGGGGGTAGGGATGAGCAGTTCTTC
CDR3: CSASRDSGGRDEQFF
V: TRBV20-1
J: TRBJ2-1
size: many
D: TRBD2

DNA: TGTGCCAGCAGCCAAAGTCCGGTGGAGACCCAGTACTTC
CDR3: CASSQSPVETQYF
V: TRBV7-9
J: TRBJ2-5
size: many
D: .

DNA: TGCGCCAGCAGCCTGGGGGGGCACGAGCAGTACTTC
CDR3: CASSLGGHEQYF
V: TRBV5-1
J: TRBJ2-7
size: many
D: .

DNA: TGCGCCAGCAGCCAAGATGGCTACAATCAGCCCCAGCATTTT
CDR3: CASSQDGYNQPQHF
V: TRBV4-1
J: TRBJ1-5
size: many
D: .

DNA: TGTGCCAGTAGTTCCGTGGGACTAGCGGGAACCCACGAGCAGTACTTC
CDR3: CASSSVGLAGTHEQYF
V: TRBV19
J: TRBJ2-7
size: many
D: TRBD2

DNA: TGTGCCAGCAGCTCGACTCTAACGGGGACCCAGTACTTC
CDR3: CASSSTLTGTQYF
V: TRBV11-2
J: TRBJ2-5
size: .
D: .